Listed here are 19 T cell receptor beta chains from one sample, sequenced in a study of tumor-infiltrating lymphocytes in primary liver carcinoma. The investigators made TCR beta cDNA from approximately 500 ng total RNA, using a constant-region primer. What produced the TCR beta libraries was three nested multiplex PCR rounds using slightly modified ARM-PCR. Two initial PCR rounds of ten to eleven cycles each paired TRBV1-TRBV30 forward primers with a C-beta reverse primer. TCRdb passed the multiplex PCR reads through MiXCR, listing each CDR3 protein once. This sample yields 250,000 to 400,000 distinct CDR3 sequences, of which roughly 60% are seen a single time; 9% belongs to the top ten. Blood RNA was derived from unsorted whole blood, and germline DNA was extracted too. What was sequenced was peripheral blood. The receptors shown here come from a man in his forties with primary liver carcinoma and hepatitis B virus infection.

To note about this clonotype: A much more abundant neighbour one base away suggests this may be a read error. The rearrangement uses TRBV11-2 and TRBJ2-7; D not certain. There are 14 residues in the CDR3. CDR1 SGHAT and CDR2 FQNNGV come from the germline V gene. For the CDR3, the DNA is TGTGCCGGCAGCTTAGGTGGCAGCCCCTACGAGCAGTACTTC. Protein product: CAGSLGGSPYEQYF.

This clonotype has more than one count but fewer than ten. The chain carries TRBV5-6 and TRBJ2-7; tentative D call: TRBD2 (5 bases). Trimming removed 3 bases at V and 2 bases at J, with 15 bases between. The CDR3 runs 15 residues. Germline-derived CDR1 and CDR2 are SGHDT and YYEEEE. The DNA of the CDR3 is TGTGCCAGCAGCTCAAGCGGCGGGCTGGCCTACGAGCAGTACTTC. Encoded protein: CASSSSGGLAYEQYF.

As concerns this clonotype: Compared with germline, one end of the junction differs, possibly owing to a read error. This chain connects TRBV7-2 to TRBJ2-3, with TRBD2 matching over 9 bases. The CDR3 loop spans 15 amino acids. Germline V lookup: CDR1 SGHTA, CDR2 FQGNSA. Written as DNA, the CDR3 is TGTGTCAGCAGCATTAGCGGGAGACACACAGATACGCAGTACTTT. Translated: CVSSISGRHTDTQYF.

With regard to this clonotype: This may come from a read error, since a much larger clone is one base off. The chain couples TRBV6-5 to TRBJ1-6, with D perhaps TRBD1 (5 bases). Germline V gene data show CDR1 as MNHEY and CDR2 as SVGAGI. The CDR3 is made up of 15 amino acids. The CDR3 coding sequence is TGTGCCAGCAGTTACATGGACACGGAGAATTCACCCCTCCGCTTT. Residues: CASSYMDTENSPLRF.

With respect to this clonotype: Compared with germline, one end of the junction differs, possibly owing to a read error. This chain joins TRBV11-1 and TRBJ2-2, with a tentative D call TRBD2 (6 bases). Germline loops: CDR1 SGHAT, CDR2 FQDESV (reference sequence). The CDR3 is 15 residues long. The CDR3 loop reads CASSAGRRNTGEQFF. The DNA of the CDR3 is TGTGCCAGCAGCGCTGGGAGGAGGAACACCGGGGAGCAGTTTTTT.

This sequence joins TRBV5-6 and TRBJ2-1; TRBD2 agrees at 14 bases. V shed 0 bases, J shed 3 bases, and the junction held 5 bases outside the gene matches. Germline V CDR1 and CDR2: SGHDT, YYEEEE. The CDR3 is 18 residues long. The CDR3 region is CASSLVGTSGGIYNEQFF. Here the CDR3 DNA reads TGTGCCAGCAGCTTGGTCGGGACTAGCGGGGGTATCTACAATGAGCAGTTCTTC.

The chain has TRBV5-1 and TRBJ1-1; no definite D call. The V end lost 3 bases, the J end lost 1 base, and 13 bases lay between the germline ends. CDR3 length equals 15 residues. Germline V gene data show CDR1 as SGHRS and CDR2 as YFSETQ. CDR3 bases: TGCGCCAGCAGCTCCGAGACATTGACGAACACTGAAGCTTTCTTT. It codes for CASSSETLTNTEAFF. Variable domain in full (rest from reference TRBV5-1 and TRBJ1-1): KAGVTQTPRYLIKTRGQQVTLSCSPISGHRSVSWYQQTPGQGLQFLFEYFSETQRNKGNFPGRFSGRQFSNSRSEMNVSTLELGDSALYLCASSSETLTNTEAFFGQGTRLTVV.

This clonotype was observed at least ten times. The rearrangement uses TRBV6-5 and TRBJ2-7, with TRBD1 identical over 9 bases. Germline lookup yields CDR1 MNHEY and CDR2 SVGAGI. The junction had 2 bases not matched to a gene; V was cut back by 5 bases and J by 0 bases. The CDR3 runs to 14 residues. CDR3 residues: CASSPGQGSYEQYF. The CDR3 DNA is TGTGCCAGCAGTCCGGGACAGGGCTCCTACGAGCAGTACTTC.

This chain connects TRBV5-4 to TRBJ2-5; D is unresolved. V lost 0 bases to trimming and J lost 2 bases, with 5 bases between them. This CDR3 has 13 amino acids. CDR1 and CDR2 (germline): SGHNT, YYREEE (reference sequence). The chain's CDR3 is CASSLERQETQYF. CDR3 DNA: TGTGCCAGCAGCTTGGAGAGGCAAGAGACCCAGTACTTC.

This clonotype was seen at least ten times. The chain uses TRBV11-2 and TRBJ2-5, with D perhaps matching TRBD2 (5 bases). The CDR3 is 12 residues long. CDR1 and CDR2 from the germline V gene are SGHAT and FQNNGV. Deletions cut 3 bases from V and 4 bases from J, with 6 bases between. CDR3 protein: CASSLGRETQYF. The CDR3 DNA reads as TGTGCCAGCAGCTTGGGGAGAGAGACCCAGTACTTC.

This clonotype occurred many times. In DNA form, the CDR3 reads TGTGCCAGCAGCTTGGTAGGGGCCCTCACTGAAGCTTTCTTT. Translating it yields CASSLVGALTEAFF. The gene calls are TRBV5-8 and TRBJ1-1; tentative D call: TRBD1 (5 bases). Germline V gene lookup returns CDR1 SGHTS and CDR2 YDEGEE. The CDR3 sequence is 14 residues long. V was pared by 0 bases and J by 4 bases, with 10 bases between.

J is TRBJ1-4 and V is TRBV27; 8 bases match TRBD1. V shed 3 bases, J shed 10 bases, and the junction held 7 bases outside the gene matches. Germline V gene data show CDR1 as MNHEY and CDR2 as SMNVEV (reference sequence). The CDR3 totals 14 residues. CDR3 DNA sequence: TGTGCCAGCAGTTTCAGGGGGCCGGACGTAAAACTGTTTTTT. This gives the protein CASSFRGPDVKLFF. Looking up the rest from reference TRBV27 and TRBJ1-4 gives the full variable domain: EAQVTQNPRYLITVTGKKLTVTCSQNMNHEYMSWYRQDPGLGLRQIYYSMNVEVTDKGDVPEGYKVSRKEKRNFPLILESPSPNQTSLYFCASSFRGPDVKLFFGSGTQLSVL.

This chain connects TRBV4-1 to TRBJ2-3, with a tentative D call TRBD1 (6 bases). Germline lookup yields CDR1 MGHRA and CDR2 YSYEKL. This CDR3 has 14 residues. This CDR3 is CISSQGQWSDTQYF. The CDR3 DNA is TGCATCAGCAGCCAAGGACAGTGGTCTGATACGCAGTATTTT.

Concerning this clonotype: A much larger clone lies one base from this, so it may be a read error. The chain employs TRBV6-5 and TRBJ2-7, with 7 bases that match TRBD1. Germline lookup yields CDR1 MNHEY and CDR2 SVGAGI. CDR3 length equals 16 residues. The DNA for the CDR3 is TGTGCCGGCAGTTCAACCCCGGGACAGAGCCCCTACGAGCAGTACTTC. It encodes CAGSSTPGQSPYEQYF.

On this clonotype: Given the absence of the conserved phenylalanine or tryptophan at the CDR3 end, a read error is likely. The V call is TRBV20-1, the J call TRBJ2-3, with D unclear. The ends were cut back, 4 bases at V and 3 bases at J, with 14 bases in the middle. The CDR3 covers 14 residues. Per germline, CDR1 DFQATT and CDR2 SNEGSKA (reference sequence). The CDR3 here is CSAKVPLSTDTQYL. For the CDR3, the DNA is TGCAGTGCTAAGGTGCCATTAAGTACAGATACGCAGTATTTG.

This clonotype was seen many times. V and J are TRBV6-2 or TRBV6-3 and TRBJ1-5, with 10 bases aligning to TRBD1. The CDR3 runs to 15 residues. The junction had 6 bases not matched to a gene; V was cut back by 7 bases and J by 3 bases. CDR1 and CDR2 (germline): MNHEY, SVGEGT. The CDR3 region is CASIGTGALNQPQHF. CDR3 bases: TGTGCCAGCATCGGGACAGGGGCTCTCAATCAGCCCCAGCATTTT.

Remarks on this clonotype: At one of its ends the junction is not consistent with the germline gene, which may arise from a read error. The V call is TRBV11-2, the J call TRBJ2-7; a weak D match, TRBD2 (6 bases). The CDR3 spans 13 residues. The V gene's germline CDR1 is SGHAT and CDR2 FQNNGV. CDR3 amino acids: CVSSLDRGLDQYF. DNA for the CDR3: TGTGTCAGCAGCTTAGATCGGGGGTTGGATCAGTACTTC.

The chain is built from TRBV11-2 and TRBJ1-4; TRBD1 is a possible D gene (6 bases). CDR3 length: 17 residues. Trimming cost V 6 bases and J 12 bases, with 29 bases left between them. Germline CDR1 SGHAT, CDR2 FQNNGV. CDR3 nucleotides: TGTGCCAGCAGTTTACAGGGACGATGCCGCTCGGGGGAAGAACTGTTTTTT. This codes for CASSLQGRCRSGEELFF.

A remark on this clonotype: A much larger clone differs from this one at a single base, so this may be a read error. The V gene is TRBV6-1, the J gene TRBJ2-6; D tentatively fits TRBD1 or TRBD2 (5 bases each). CDR3 length: 15 amino acids. Germline CDR1 and CDR2: MNHNS and SASEGT. The CDR3 sequence: CASGGRSSGANILTF. The DNA for the CDR3 is TGTGCCAGCGGGGGACGGTCCTCTGGGGCCAACATCCTGACTTTC.